This T cell receptor beta chain was sequenced during a study of shared clonotypes between healthy human individuals. Profiling relied on immunoSEQ multiplex PCR, and the TCRdb table lists in-frame clones only, not all of them. The table lists roughly 2.5 million clones, just over 90% of them singletons. The sequenced material came from naive CD4+ T cells sorted from blood. Subset indicated: CD45RA+ positively selected. The sequence came from a man aged 18 to 35 in good health.

CDR3 DNA: TGTGCCAGCAGCTCTCATAGAAGGACAGGGGCGAACTTCTACGAGCAGTACTTC. It encodes CASSSHRRTGANFYEQYF. The V gene is TRBV5-8, the J gene TRBJ2-7, with TRBD1 identical over 9 bases. CDR1 and CDR2 (germline): SGHTS, YDEGEE. Trimming removed 3 bases from V and 3 bases from J; junction bases left unmatched: 16. There are 18 residues in the CDR3. Full variable domain (remainder filled in from reference TRBV5-8 and TRBJ2-7): EAGVTQSPTHLIKTRGQQATLRCSPISGHTSVYWYQQALGLGLQFLLWYDEGEERNRGNFPPRFSGRQFPNYSSELNVNALELEDSALYLCASSSHRRTGANFYEQYFGPGTRLTVT.